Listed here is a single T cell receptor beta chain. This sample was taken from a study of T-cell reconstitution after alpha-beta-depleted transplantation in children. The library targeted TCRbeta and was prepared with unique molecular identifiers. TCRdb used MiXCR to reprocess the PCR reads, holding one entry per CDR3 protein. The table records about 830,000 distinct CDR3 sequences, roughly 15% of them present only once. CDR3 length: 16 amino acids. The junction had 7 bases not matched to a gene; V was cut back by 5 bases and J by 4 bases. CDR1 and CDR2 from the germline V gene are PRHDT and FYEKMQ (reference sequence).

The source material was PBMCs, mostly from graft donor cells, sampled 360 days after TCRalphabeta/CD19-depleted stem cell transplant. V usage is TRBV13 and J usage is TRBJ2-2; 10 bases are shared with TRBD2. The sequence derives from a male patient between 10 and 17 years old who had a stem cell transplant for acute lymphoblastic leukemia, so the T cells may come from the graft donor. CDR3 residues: CASSPGLAGVTGELFF. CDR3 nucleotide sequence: TGTGCCAGCAGCCCGGGCCTAGCGGGAGTCACCGGGGAGCTGTTTTTT.